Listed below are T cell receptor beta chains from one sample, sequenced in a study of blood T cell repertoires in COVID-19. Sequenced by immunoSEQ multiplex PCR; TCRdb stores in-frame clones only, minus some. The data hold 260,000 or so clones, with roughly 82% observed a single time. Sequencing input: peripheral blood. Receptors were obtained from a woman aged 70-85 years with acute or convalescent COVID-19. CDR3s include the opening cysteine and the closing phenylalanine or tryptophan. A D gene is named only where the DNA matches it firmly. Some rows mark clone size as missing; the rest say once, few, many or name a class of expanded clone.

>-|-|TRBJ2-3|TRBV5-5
CASSLRHSLTDTQYF
TGTGCCAGCAGCCTTCGACACAGCCTCACAGATACGCAGTATTTT
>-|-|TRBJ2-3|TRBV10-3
CAISDGIGETDTQYF
TGTGCCATCAGTGATGGCATCGGGGAGACAGATACGCAGTATTTT
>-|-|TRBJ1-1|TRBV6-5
CASNPERVMNTEAFF
TGTGCCAGCAACCCCGAACGGGTCATGAACACTGAAGCTTTCTTT
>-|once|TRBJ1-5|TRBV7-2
CASSSWTVNQPQHF
TGTGCCAGCAGCTCCTGGACAGTCAATCAGCCCCAGCATTTT
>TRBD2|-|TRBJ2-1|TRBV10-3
CAISDGAGGPSEQFF
TGTGCCATCAGTGATGGGGCGGGGGGGCCGAGTGAGCAGTTCTTC
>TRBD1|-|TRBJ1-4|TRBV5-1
CASSLGQGPAYEKLFF
TGCGCCAGCAGCCTAGGACAGGGGCCCGCCTATGAAAAACTGTTTTTT
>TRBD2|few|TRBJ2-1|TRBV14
CASSQAGGYYNEQFF
TGTGCCAGCAGCCAAGCGGGGGGTTATTACAATGAGCAGTTCTTC
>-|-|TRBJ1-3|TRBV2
CASTRVLNTIYF
TGTGCCAGCACCAGGGTCCTAAACACCATATATTTT
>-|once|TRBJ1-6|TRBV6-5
CASNRGSYNSPLHF
TGTGCCAGCAATCGGGGGTCCTATAATTCACCCCTCCACTTT
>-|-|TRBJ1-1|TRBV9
CASSVYLPSDEAFF
TGTGCCAGCAGCGTCTACCTCCCTAGTGATGAAGCTTTCTTT
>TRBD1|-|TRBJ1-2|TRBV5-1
CASSTTGADYGYTF
TGCGCCAGCAGCACGACAGGGGCGGACTATGGCTACACCTTC
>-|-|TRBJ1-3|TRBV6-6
CASSYTGSGNTIYF
TGTGCCAGCAGTTACACAGGGTCAGGAAACACCATATATTTT
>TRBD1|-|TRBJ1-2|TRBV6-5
CASRTGGGGGYTF
TGTGCCAGCAGAACAGGGGGCGGAGGAGGCTACACCTTC
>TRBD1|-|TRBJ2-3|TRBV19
CASRNRGFTSTDTQYF
TGTGCCAGTAGAAACAGGGGGTTTACTAGCACAGATACGCAGTATTTT
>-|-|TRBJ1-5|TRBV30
CAWSVRGPGWRPQHF
TGTGCCTGGAGTGTACGGGGTCCAGGCTGGAGGCCCCAGCATTTT
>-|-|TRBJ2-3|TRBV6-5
CASRPDFALTNTQYF
TGTGCCAGCAGACCAGATTTCGCCCTTACGAATACGCAGTATTTT
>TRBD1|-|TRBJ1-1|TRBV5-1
CASSLTGGERTEAFF
TGCGCCAGCAGTCTCACAGGGGGGGAGCGCACTGAAGCTTTCTTT
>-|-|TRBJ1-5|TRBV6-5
CASMREGNQPQHF
TGTGCCAGCATGAGGGAGGGCAATCAGCCCCAGCATTTT
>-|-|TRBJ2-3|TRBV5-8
CASSLAGQSSTDTQYF
TGTGCCAGCAGCTTGGCTGGACAGTCAAGCACAGATACGCAGTATTTT
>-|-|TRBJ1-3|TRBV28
CASSSGENTIYF
TGTGCCAGCAGTTCAGGGGAAAACACCATATATTTT
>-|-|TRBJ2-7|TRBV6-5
CASDSQGNEQYF
TGTGCCAGCGACTCCCAGGGCAACGAGCAGTACTTC
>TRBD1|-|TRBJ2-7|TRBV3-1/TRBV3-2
CASSRLTGTGSYEQYF
TGTGCCAGCAGCCGCCTAACCGGGACAGGCTCCTACGAGCAGTACTTC
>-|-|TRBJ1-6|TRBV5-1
CASSPTEGGSPLHF
TGCGCCAGCAGCCCTACAGAGGGAGGTTCACCCCTCCACTTT
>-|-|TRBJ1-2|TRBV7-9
CASNGWAGHGYTF
TGTGCCAGCAACGGCTGGGCAGGGCATGGCTACACCTTC
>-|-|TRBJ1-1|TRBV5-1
CASSPAGALNTEAFF
TGCGCCAGCAGCCCGGCGGGGGCACTGAACACTGAAGCTTTCTTT
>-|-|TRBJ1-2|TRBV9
CASSVVPGGYYGYTF
TGTGCCAGCAGCGTAGTCCCGGGAGGTTACTATGGCTACACCTTC
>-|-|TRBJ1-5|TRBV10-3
CAISEGGGNQPQHF
TGTGCCATCAGTGAAGGGGGAGGCAATCAGCCCCAGCATTTT
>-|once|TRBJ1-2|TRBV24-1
CATSDVYGDGYTF
TGTGCCACCAGTGATGTCTACGGGGATGGCTACACCTTC
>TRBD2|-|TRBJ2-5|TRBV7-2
CASSWSGGGQETQYF
TGTGCCAGCAGCTGGAGCGGGGGAGGGCAAGAGACCCAGTACTTC
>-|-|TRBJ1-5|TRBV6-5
CASSYSRYSNQPQHF
TGTGCCAGCAGTTACAGCAGGTATAGCAATCAGCCCCAGCATTTT
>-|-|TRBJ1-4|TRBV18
CASSLHRGVKLFF
TGTGCCAGCTCCCTTCATCGCGGGGTAAAACTGTTTTTT
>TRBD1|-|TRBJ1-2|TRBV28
CASRGTGVNYGYTF
TGTGCCAGCAGAGGGACAGGGGTTAACTATGGCTACACCTTC
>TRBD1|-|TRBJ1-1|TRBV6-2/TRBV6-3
CASSSGQVAEAFF
TGTGCCAGCAGTTCCGGACAGGTCGCTGAAGCTTTCTTT
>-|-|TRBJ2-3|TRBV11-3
CASSLVSGTDTQYF
TGTGCCAGCAGCTTAGTTTCCGGCACAGATACGCAGTATTTT
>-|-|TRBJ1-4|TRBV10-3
CAISEAGRPNEKLFF
TGTGCCATCAGTGAAGCGGGCAGACCTAATGAAAAACTGTTTTTT
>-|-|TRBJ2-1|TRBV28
CASSPRTDSYNEQFF
TGTGCCAGCAGTCCTAGGACAGACTCCTACAATGAGCAGTTCTTC
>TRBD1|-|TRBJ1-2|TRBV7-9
CASSLPDVRRQGGYTF
TGTGCCAGCAGCTTACCCGATGTAAGGAGACAGGGCGGCTACACCTTC
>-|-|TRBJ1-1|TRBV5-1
CASSLAAGRGTEAFF
TGCGCCAGCAGCTTGGCGGCAGGGAGGGGCACTGAAGCTTTCTTT
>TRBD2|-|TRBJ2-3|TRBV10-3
CAISDPSGGTGTQYF
TGTGCCATCAGTGACCCTAGCGGGGGAACGGGTACGCAGTATTTT
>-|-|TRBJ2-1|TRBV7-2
CASSLKSRQGQFF
TGTGCCAGCAGCTTAAAGTCCCGGCAGGGGCAGTTCTTC
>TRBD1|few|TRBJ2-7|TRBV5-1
CASSSGTGDYEQYF
TGCGCCAGCAGCTCCGGGACAGGGGACTACGAGCAGTACTTC
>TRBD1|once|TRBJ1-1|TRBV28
CASRLTGKAFF
TGTGCCAGCAGGTTGACAGGGAAAGCTTTCTTT
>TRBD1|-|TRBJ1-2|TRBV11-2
CASSRMSGQGSYGYTF
TGTGCCAGCAGTCGAATGTCCGGACAGGGATCCTATGGCTACACCTTC
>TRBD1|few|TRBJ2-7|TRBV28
CASSRQMTGAVPYF
TGTGCCAGCAGCCGACAAATGACAGGGGCCGTTCCGTACTTC
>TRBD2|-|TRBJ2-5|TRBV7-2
CASSPLAGYQETQYF
TGTGCCAGCAGCCCCTTAGCGGGGTATCAAGAGACCCAGTACTTC